This TCR beta chain was observed in a study of human thymus T cells (dated by TCRdb to 2020 to 2022). Regarding the research as a whole: The study described the TCR alpha and beta repertoires in roughly 8 infant thymus samples and a few matching peripheral blood samples. Donor ages ranged from about 7 to 244 days, and the cohort comprised six or seven male and two female infants.

Notes on this clone: No antigen is known for it. The sample holds no much larger clone one base away, and base qualities are not on file.

Thymus tissue was obtained as surgical resects removed during corrective cardiac surgery. Donors were immunologically healthy infants undergoing open corrective cardiac surgery for congenital heart defects in Finland. Thymocytes were freed from the tissue by mechanical means and kept at -70 degrees C as pellets of roughly 9-30 million cells. A QIAsymphony instrument was used to extract genomic DNA from the frozen cell pellets. The immunoSEQ multiplex PCR assay was used to amplify the TCRB and TCRAD loci from a standardized amount of quality-controlled genomic DNA. Amplicons spanned the V(D)J region at a length sufficient to cover the CDR3 and identify V and J genes. The amplicons were sequenced on an Illumina platform via the commercial immunoSEQ service. Processing in the source paper ran as follows. Primer bias and sequencing errors were corrected as previously described, and TCRAD and TCRB definitions were based on the IMGT database. The repertoires were analysed using immunoSEQ Analyzer 3.0 and VDJTools for basic statistics, V/J segment usage, diversity estimates, rarefaction and pairwise overlap. Diversity was estimated using the Chao1, ChaoE, Efron-Thisted, Shannon and inverse Simpson indices, and was also estimated on datasets down-sampled to the size of the smallest sample. Repertoire overlap was determined by strict matching of CDR3 nucleotide sequence, V gene and J gene, and Jaccard-based multidimensional scaling clustering was applied. In its TCRdb copy, this immuneACCESS table keeps in-frame sequences only and misses some clones. Where compared with another copy, unresolved V genes explain less than half of these, and the others have no known cause. That table furnishes V, J and clone size, whereas the DNA furnished D and trimming. A total of roughly 120,000 clones appear in this sample, about 95% of them only once. The ten most abundant clones make up around 0.024% of the sample.

Trimming removed 4 bases from V and 6 bases from J; the gene matches leave 10 bases unexplained. Per the germline V gene (reference sequence), PRHDT is the CDR1 and FYEKMQ is the CDR2. The CDR3 runs 17 residues from the cysteine to the phenylalanine. CDR3 DNA is the only sequence kept; it has 51 bases, read in frame from the first base. The investigation overall reported the following: The related research reported highly overlapping thymic TCR repertoires among unrelated individuals. Both the thymic and the peripheral blood repertoires appeared to show biased V and J gene segment usage. On average, thymus samples yielded 800,000 or so unique TCRB clonotypes, whereas blood samples yielded about 80,000.

Sequencing input: thymus tissue. The rearranged segments are TRBV13 and TRBJ2-1, with 12 central nucleotides matching TRBD2. The receptor was isolated from a boy less than two years old with a congenital heart defect but otherwise immunologically healthy. The CDR3 amino acid sequence is: CASSSRLAGGRANEQFF. The nucleotide sequence reads TGTGCCAGCAGCTCCCGCCTAGCGGGGGGGCGGGCCAATGAGCAGTTCTTC.